These 2 T cell receptor beta chains were all obtained from the same sample, sequenced in a study of blood T cell repertoires in COVID-19. Data came from immunoSEQ multiplex PCR; TCRdb stores just in-frame clones and leaves some out. The table includes about 50,000 clones, 85% to 90% detected once. The sequenced sample consisted of peripheral blood. These receptors were collected from an elderly man with active COVID-19.

Here the CDR3 reads CASSLVGGSLVNSPLHF. The DNA of the CDR3 is TGTGCCAGCAGCTTGGTGGGAGGGAGTTTGGTCAATTCACCCCTCCACTTT. The V gene is TRBV5-6, the J gene TRBJ1-6; D call uncertain. The CDR3 covers 17 residues. Germline V gives CDR1 SGHDT, CDR2 YYEEEE. V lost 0 bases and J 7 bases, leaving 17 bases between the germline ends.

The chain links TRBV7-2 to TRBJ1-1; 10 bases align to TRBD1. Unmatched junction bases numbered 15, after V lost 6 bases and J lost 5 bases. There are 17 residues in the CDR3. Looked up from germline, CDR1 is SGHTA and CDR2 is FQGNSA. The DNA for the CDR3 is TGTGCCAGCAGTCAGAGACAGGGGGCGCGGGGTCGAACTGAAGCTTTCTTT. Amino acid sequence: CASSQRQGARGRTEAFF. Combining the CDR3 with reference TRBV7-2 and TRBJ1-1 gives the whole variable domain GAGVSQSPSNKVTEKGKDVELRCDPISGHTALYWYRQSLGQGLEFLIYFQGNSAPDKSGLPSDRFSAERTGGSVSTLTIQRTQQEDSAVYLCASSQRQGARGRTEAFFGQGTRLTVV.